The 29 T cell receptor beta chains reported below all come from one sample, sequenced in a study of blood T cell repertoires in COVID-19. Generated by immunoSEQ multiplex PCR, the TCRdb table keeps only in-frame clones and is missing some. This sample yields hundreds of thousands of clones, of which 85% are seen a single time; 4.5% to 5.5% belongs to the top ten. Sequencing was done on a sample of peripheral blood. The receptor source for this set is a man in his forties or fifties with active or convalescent COVID-19.

This rearrangement joins TRBV2 to TRBJ1-5; unclear D gene. The germline V and J ends were trimmed by 5 bases and 6 bases, with 8 bases remaining between them. The germline gives CDR1 SNHLY, CDR2 FYNNEI. This CDR3 is 12 amino acids long. This chain's CDR3 is CASSTTIQPQHF. The CDR3 DNA reads TGTGCCAGCAGTACTACAATTCAGCCCCAGCATTTT. The complete variable domain, with remaining parts taken from reference TRBV2 and TRBJ1-5, reads EPEVTQTPSHQVTQMGQEVILRCVPISNHLYFYWYRQILGQKVEFLVSFYNNEISEKSEIFDDQFSVERPDGSNFTLKIRSTKLEDSAMYFCASSTTIQPQHFGDGTRLSIL.

This chain joins TRBV30 and TRBJ1-1; D possibly corresponds to TRBD1 (5 bases). V lost 2 bases and J lost 3, with 16 bases in between. The germline gives CDR1 GTSNPN, CDR2 SVGIG (reference sequence). The CDR3 length is 15 residues. This CDR3 is CAWSPTWWGDTEAFF. The CDR3 DNA sequence: TGTGCCTGGAGTCCAACTTGGTGGGGGGACACTGAAGCTTTCTTT.

The CDR3 protein is CASSQGEGSGNTIYF. The DNA of the CDR3 is TGCGCCAGCAGCCAAGGGGAGGGCTCTGGAAACACCATATATTTT. The gene calls are TRBV4-1 and TRBJ1-3, with D unresolved. Germline V lookup: CDR1 MGHRA, CDR2 YSYEKL. The CDR3 loop spans 15 amino acids. V was shortened by 1 base and J by 0 bases, with 7 bases between the two germline ends.

This clone occurred once. This chain links TRBV21-1 with TRBJ1-2; the table's D call, TRBD1, has no DNA check behind it. TRBV21-1 is described as a pseudogene. CDR3 length equals 11 residues. CDR3 protein: CASIQQAGYTF. The CDR3 DNA sequence: TGTGCCAGCATCCAACAGGCCGGCTACACCTTC.

This rearrangement joins TRBV29-1 to TRBJ1-1; D uncertain. The germline gives CDR1 SQVTM, CDR2 ANQGSEA. The CDR3 has 14 residues. Trimming took off 3 bases at V and 5 bases at J, with 16 bases between the two ends. CDR3 sequence reads: CSVDGSLERTEAFF. CDR3 in DNA: TGCAGCGTTGATGGGAGTCTTGAACGGACTGAAGCTTTCTTT.

The CDR3, as DNA: TGTGCCAGCAGCCTAGCGGGAGGGCCCTTGGAGACCCAGTACTTC. This sequence encodes CASSLAGGPLETQYF. This chain uses TRBV7-3 with TRBJ2-5; 12 positions agree with TRBD2. Trimming removed 5 bases from V and 5 bases from J; junction bases left unmatched: 6. Germline assignment: CDR1 SGHTA and CDR2 FQGTGA. The CDR3 consists of 15 residues.

V usage is TRBV19 and J usage is TRBJ1-3, with a tentative D call TRBD1 (6 bases). The CDR3 covers 16 residues. Trimming left V 4 bases short and J 0 bases short, with 13 bases between. Germline V gives CDR1 LNHDA, CDR2 SQIVND (reference sequence). The CDR3, as DNA: TGTGCCAGTAGTACAGGGGAAGGGAGCTCTGGAAACACCATATATTTT. Translation: CASSTGEGSSGNTIYF.

In this sample, this clone turned up a few times. The V and J genes are TRBV5-4 and TRBJ2-2; TRBD2 matches 11 bases. J gave up 7 bases and V 9 bases, and 11 bases lay outside the gene matches. The germline gives CDR1 SGHNT, CDR2 YYREEE (reference sequence). The CDR3 runs to 15 residues. For the CDR3, the DNA is TGTGCCACGTATACGACTAGCGGGATCGGCGGGGAGCTGTTTTTT. This translates into CATYTTSGIGGELFF.

The J gene is TRBJ2-5, the V gene TRBV6-2 or TRBV6-3, with TRBD2 matching over 8 bases. Trimming at V came to 4 bases and at J to 7 bases, leaving 8 bases not matched to a gene. The CDR3 consists of 14 residues. Germline V gene lookup returns CDR1 MNHEY and CDR2 SVGEGT. CDR3 region: CASSSGLEVGTQYF. The DNA for the CDR3 is TGTGCCAGCAGTTCGGGACTAGAAGTGGGGACCCAGTACTTC.

The chain has TRBV2 and TRBJ2-3; 8 positions agree with TRBD2. Germline assignment: CDR1 SNHLY and CDR2 FYNNEI. The CDR3 consists of 18 residues. Unmatched junction bases numbered 16, after V lost 6 bases and J lost 2 bases. DNA for the CDR3: TGTGCCAGCAGCCGCGCGTCCCGACTAGCGCTAAACACAGATACGCAGTATTTT. It is translated as CASSRASRLALNTDTQYF.

The chain employs TRBV18 and TRBJ2-1, with 10 bases lining up with TRBD2. Per the germline V gene, CDR1 is KGHSH and CDR2 is LQKENI. This CDR3 comprises 15 residues. The ends lost 1 base at V and 3 bases at J; junction bases unmatched: 0. The CDR3 sequence: CASSPRTSGYNEQFF. CDR3 nucleotides: TGTGCCAGCTCACCACGGACTAGCGGCTACAATGAGCAGTTCTTC.

This chain uses TRBV10-1 with TRBJ1-3, with D unclear. V was trimmed by 0 bases and J by 1 base, leaving 4 bases between them. Germline assignment: CDR1 WNHNN and CDR2 SYGVQD (reference sequence). The CDR3 sequence is 14 residues long. CDR3 amino acids: CASSESRSGNTIYF. CDR3 coding DNA: TGCGCCAGCAGTGAGTCGCGATCTGGAAACACCATATATTTT.

This chain connects TRBV12-5 to TRBJ2-5; maybe TRBD2 (5 bases). V was shortened by 5 bases and J by 4 bases, with 14 bases between the two germline ends. The CDR3 is made up of 14 amino acids. Germline V gives CDR1 LGHNT, CDR2 FRNRAP. Here the CDR3 reads CASGHTRRLETQYF. CDR3 nucleotide sequence: TGTGCTAGTGGTCATACCAGGAGGCTAGAGACCCAGTACTTC. Filled out from reference TRBV12-5 and TRBJ2-5, the complete variable domain reads DARVTQTPRHKVTEMGQEVTMRCQPILGHNTVFWYRQTMMQGLELLAYFRNRAPLDDSGMPKDRFSAEMPDATLATLKIQPSEPRDSAVYFCASGHTRRLETQYFGPGTRLLVL.

The chain employs TRBV5-6 and TRBJ2-5; the D is unclear. The CDR3 has 13 residues. Germline loops: CDR1 SGHDT, CDR2 YYEEEE. V shed 0 bases and J shed 3 bases, with 6 bases lying between them. In nucleotides, the CDR3 is TGTGCCAGCAGCTTGGACTTTAAAGAGACCCAGTACTTC. It is translated as CASSLDFKETQYF.

The chain combines TRBV5-6 with TRBJ2-7, with D tentatively TRBD1 (6 bases). The V end was cut by 4 bases, the J end by 3 bases, with 17 bases between. The CDR3 has 15 residues. Germline V gene lookup returns CDR1 SGHDT and CDR2 YYEEEE. The CDR3 sequence is CASSAPGAWIYEQYF. The CDR3 coding sequence is TGTGCCAGCAGCGCCCCAGGGGCCTGGATCTACGAGCAGTACTTC.

The count of this clone is one. The rearrangement uses TRBV7-6 and TRBJ1-3; weak D call: TRBD1 (5 bases). In germline, CDR1 is SGHVS, CDR2 FNYEAQ. The CDR3 extends over 15 amino acids. V lost 1 base and J 4 bases, leaving 11 bases between the germline ends. As DNA, the CDR3 is TGTGCCAGCAGCTTAGAAGGTCGACAGGGAAACACCATATATTTT. Translating it yields CASSLEGRQGNTIYF.

This clone was seen once. The chain carries TRBV7-8 and TRBJ2-7; D is perhaps TRBD2 (6 bases). Germline V gene data show CDR1 as SGHVS and CDR2 as FQNEAQ. V shed 5 bases and J shed 0 bases, with 8 bases lying between them. This CDR3 has 13 residues. The CDR3 loop reads CASSEGLSYEQYF. The CDR3 DNA reads TGTGCCAGCAGCGAGGGACTCTCCTACGAGCAGTACTTC.

A note on this clone: Other DNA sequences of this sample code for an identical CDR3. The chain has TRBV7-2 and TRBJ2-3; a weak D match, TRBD2 (5 bases). Germline V lookup: CDR1 SGHTA, CDR2 FQGNSA. There are 15 residues in the CDR3. V was trimmed by 5 bases and J by 2 bases, leaving 14 bases between them. The CDR3 spells CASSPRTGYTDTQYF. As DNA, the CDR3 is TGTGCCAGCAGCCCCAGGACTGGCTACACAGATACGCAGTATTTT.

This sequence joins TRBV7-2 and TRBJ2-5, with 9 bases fitting TRBD2. The length of the CDR3 is 19 residues. CDR1 and CDR2 (germline): SGHTA, FQGNSA. V lost 1 base and J lost 3; bases outside the gene matches: 15. CDR3 loop: CASSLGLTAGGGKEETQYF. The CDR3 region has the DNA TGTGCCAGCAGCTTAGGTTTAACGGCGGGAGGGGGGAAGGAAGAGACCCAGTACTTC.

The chain combines TRBV28 with TRBJ1-3, with a possible D match to TRBD1 (6 bases). V lost 7 bases and J 0 bases, leaving 16 bases between the germline ends. This CDR3 has 16 amino acids. Germline CDR1 reads MDHEN; CDR2 reads SYDVKM. The CDR3 coding sequence is TGTGCCAGCAATCCCGCCGGGACATACTCTGGAAACACCATATATTTT. It is translated as CASNPAGTYSGNTIYF.

Concerning this clone: The junction does not match germline at one end; this may be a read error. This chain joins TRBV11-2 and TRBJ2-1; D may be TRBD2 (6 bases). The CDR3 is 14 amino acids. Germline V gene data show CDR1 as SGHAT and CDR2 as FQNNGV. The CDR3 loop reads CASSWDSSDNEQFF. The CDR3 nucleotides read TGTGCCAGCAGCTGGGACTCCTCCGACAATGAGCAGTTCTTC.

V gene TRBV2 combines with J gene TRBJ1-1, with D uncertain. This CDR3 is 15 amino acids long. The V end was cut by 4 bases, the J end by 4 bases, with 16 bases between. Germline-derived CDR1 and CDR2 are SNHLY and FYNNEI. The CDR3 sequence is CASSGISGIGTEAFF. DNA of the CDR3: TGTGCCAGCAGTGGGATTTCGGGTATAGGCACTGAAGCTTTCTTT.

The chain has TRBV11-2 and TRBJ2-1; unclear D gene. The V end was cut by 0 bases, the J end by 5 bases, with 11 bases between. The CDR3 length is 15 residues. CDR1 and CDR2 from the germline V gene are SGHAT and FQNNGV. CDR3 protein: CASSLEFSSHNEQFF. The DNA of the CDR3 is TGTGCCAGCAGCTTAGAGTTTAGTTCCCACAATGAGCAGTTCTTC.

This clone has only a few counts. The chain couples TRBV30 to TRBJ2-7, with 7 positions matching TRBD1. CDR1 and CDR2 (germline): GTSNPN, SVGIG (reference sequence). V was clipped by 3 bases and J by 3 bases; unmatched bases: 8. The CDR3 length is 14 residues. The CDR3 sequence: CAWSDRVALYEQYF. The CDR3 DNA follows: TGTGCCTGGAGCGACAGGGTAGCCCTCTACGAGCAGTACTTC.

The J gene is TRBJ1-2, the V gene TRBV7-2; D may be TRBD1 (5 bases). Germline lookup yields CDR1 SGHTA and CDR2 FQGNSA. CDR3 size: 12 residues. V was shortened by 7 bases and J by 8 bases, with 14 bases between the two germline ends. CDR3 residues: CASTVLQGGYTF. DNA for the CDR3: TGTGCCAGCACCGTACTCCAGGGCGGCTACACCTTC. Filled out from reference TRBV7-2 and TRBJ1-2, the complete variable domain reads GAGVSQSPSNKVTEKGKDVELRCDPISGHTALYWYRQSLGQGLEFLIYFQGNSAPDKSGLPSDRFSAERTGGSVSTLTIQRTQQEDSAVYLCASTVLQGGYTFGSGTRLTVV.

This clone has a handful of counts. CDR3 in amino acids: CASNPGQNYGYTF. CDR3 coding DNA: TGTGCCAGCAATCCCGGACAGAACTATGGCTACACCTTC. The chain employs TRBV9 and TRBJ1-2, with a tentative D call TRBD1 (6 bases). In germline, CDR1 is SGDLS, CDR2 YYNGEE. This CDR3 has 13 residues. V was cut by 6 bases and J by 2 bases, with 11 bases left in between.

This chain links TRBV6-1 with TRBJ2-7, with a tentative D call TRBD2 (6 bases). Per germline, CDR1 MNHNS and CDR2 SASEGT. The CDR3 totals 16 residues. V was clipped by 0 bases and J by 3 bases, with 15 bases between them. The chain's CDR3 is CASSEAFRGIGYEQYF. CDR3 nucleotides: TGTGCCAGCAGTGAAGCATTCCGCGGGATCGGCTACGAGCAGTACTTC.

V and J are TRBV28 and TRBJ1-2; a possible D gene is TRBD1 (5 bases). V was clipped by 3 bases and J by 5 bases, with 16 bases between them. The germline V gene has CDR1 MDHEN and CDR2 SYDVKM. The CDR3 is made up of 15 amino acids. The CDR3 region has the DNA TGTGCCAGCAGTTTCGGCGGGGCAGATGGGTATGGCTACACCTTC. Translation gives CASSFGGADGYGYTF.

The DNA for the CDR3 is TGTGCCAGCAGCTTTGAAGCCTCCTACGAGCAGTACTTC. Encoded protein: CASSFEASYEQYF. This chain uses TRBV5-5 with TRBJ2-7, with unresolved D. The germline gives CDR1 SGHKS, CDR2 YYEKEE (reference sequence). The CDR3 is 13 amino acids. Trimming took off 2 bases at V and 0 bases at J, with 6 bases between the two ends.